This T cell receptor (beta chain) originates from a study of blood T cell repertoires in COVID-19. Study at large: PBMCs, B-cell-depleted T cells, or T cells were the source of the cDNA or gDNA that made up the material.

Original data processing: Amplification from reference gene primers served as the basis for estimated nucleated cell counts. Only in-frame clones appear in the TCRdb table, and some are missing; sequencing was by immunoSEQ multiplex PCR. D and trimming were read from the DNA, whereas the V and J calls and clone size are those reported in that table. The table lists about 380,000 clones, 70% to 90% of them singletons, with about 1.1% in the top ten. In Cohort 3, a recovered donor had either two negative PCRs, clearance, or symptom resolution. This CDR3 spans 13 amino acids. V dropped 10 bases and J dropped 3; count of bases not matched to a gene: 8. Per the germline V gene, CDR1 is KGHSH and CDR2 is LQKENI.

The sequenced sample consisted of PBMCs or T cells enriched from blood (not recorded which). The chain uses TRBV18 and TRBJ1-2, with TRBD1 matching over 7 bases. The receptor's source is a woman aged 18-30 years who had recovered from COVID-19. CDR3 sequence: CATQGVRDYGYTF. CDR3 coding DNA: TGTGCCACCCAGGGGGTCAGGGACTATGGCTACACCTTC.